This record concerns one T cell receptor beta chain sequence. This table comes from immunoSEQ multiplex PCR, and its TCRdb copy is limited to in-frame clones, with some not included. The sample holds thousands of clones; about three quarters are singletons and the top ten take over 8%. The sample is drawn from a study of high-grade serous ovarian cancer treatment subgroups. Background on the study: Each sample yielded on average around 7,500 unique TCR beta rearrangements from about 15,000 reads.

CDR3 size: 13 residues. Germline assignment: CDR1 SGHTA and CDR2 FQGNSA. The V end was cut by 2 bases, the J end by 2 bases, with 6 bases between. The tumor samples were collected prior to definitive surgery or chemotherapy. The sequenced sample consisted of tumor tissue. This TCR came from a human donor with high-grade serous ovarian cancer. The V and J genes are TRBV7-2 and TRBJ1-1; D gene unclear. The CDR3 DNA follows: TGTGCCAGCAGCTTATCGGTCAACACTGAAGCTTTCTTT. It encodes CASSLSVNTEAFF.